This TCR beta chain was obtained from a study of glioma-infiltrating T cells. Only a few counts were recorded for this clonotype. Its antigen is currently unknown. TCR alpha and beta CDR3 regions were amplified from RNA using iRepertoire nested multiplex PCR. TCRdb redid the calling of the multiplex PCR reads with MiXCR, one entry per CDR3 protein. The sample has around 190,000 distinct CDR3 sequences; around 45% are singletons. Overall study findings and caveats: Non-neoplastic patients had below-expected tissue-blood divergence, while all gliomas exceeded expectation. Tissue and blood shared very few CDR3 sequences.

Losses at the gene ends were 5 bases for V and 5 bases for J; bases not matched to a gene: 12. CDR3 length equals 16 residues. From germline, CDR1 is SGHTA and CDR2 FQGNSA. The sequencing input was glioma tissue, nonneoplastic brain tissue, or PBMCs (not recorded which). The source of this sequence is a human donor with low-grade glioma or glioblastoma, undergoing nonglioma brain surgery, or in good health (not recorded which). The chain employs TRBV7-2 and TRBJ2-3, with TRBD2 matching over 8 bases. CDR3 loop: CASSARAGRAGDTQYF. Written as DNA, the CDR3 is TGTGCCAGCAGCGCCCGGGCCGGGAGGGCTGGAGATACGCAGTATTTT.